This T cell receptor beta chain was sequenced in a study of cytomegalovirus exposure and HLA in healthy donors. Whole-study findings and limits: In a later analysis, V- and J-gene trimming of beta chains associated with a DCLRE1C missense variant, replicated independently.

As to this clone: The target antigen is unknown.

Primers for the PCR totalled 60 Vbeta and 13 Jbeta. TCRdb's copy holds only in-frame clones and misses some; the assay was immunoSEQ multiplex PCR. This sample has some 200,000 clones, with more than 75% found just once. The origin of this receptor is a woman aged 18 to 35 in good health and CMV-seronegative. The source material was PBMCs.

The CDR3 sequence is CASSFHEGAGNEQFF. CDR3 DNA sequence: TGTGCCAGCAGCTTTCATGAGGGGGCGGGGAATGAGCAGTTCTTC. V and J are TRBV7-9 and TRBJ2-1; D is possibly TRBD1 (7 bases). The germline V and J ends were trimmed by 3 bases and 7 bases, with 16 bases remaining between them. The CDR3 has 15 residues. CDR1 and CDR2 from the germline V gene are SEHNR and FQNEAQ (reference sequence).